These 24 T cell receptor beta chains came from one sample sequenced in a study of spatial heterogeneity in lung cancer (dated by TCRdb to between 2019 and 2020). Summary of the overall study and its limitations: The tumor nonsynonymous mutation count correlated with the number of expanded intratumoral alpha and beta TCRs.

Sample time point, as interpreted from the label and publication: sample taken at primary tumor resection. The protocol used for the library was 5' RACE. The data were produced on a NextSeq 500. TCRdb trimmed the raw reads at Q25, called clones with MiXCR and kept productive beta chains. Rows are unified per CDR3 protein, each entry keeping the most common DNA and genes. Present in this sample are 9,500 or so distinct CDR3 sequences, 13% to 15% of which were seen just once. The ten most abundant clones make up 13% to 15% of the sample. Their antigens remain unidentified. This specimen consisted of lung tumor tissue, obtained at surgery. All receptors come from a male donor with early-stage non-small cell lung cancer.

This clonotype occurred many times. This beta chain is an off-target read within a library intended for alpha chains, so its frequency means little. The chain is built from TRBV11-1 and TRBJ2-3; D might be TRBD1 (5 bases). Germline values: CDR1 SGHAT, CDR2 FQDESV (reference sequence). The CDR3 loop spans 14 amino acids. Trimming removed 5 bases from V and 3 bases from J, with 12 bases in between. The CDR3, as DNA: TGTGCCAGCAGCCTAATCGCAGGGACAGATACGCAGTATTTT. Protein product: CASSLIAGTDTQYF. Together with reference TRBV11-1 and TRBJ2-3, the CDR3 gives the full variable domain: EAEVAQSPRYKITEKSQAVAFWCDPISGHATLYWYRQILGQGPELLVQFQDESVVDDSQLPKDRFSAERLKGVDSTLKIQPAELGDSAMYLCASSLIAGTDTQYFGPGTRLTVL.

This clonotype is classed as medium-sized. Found in a library prepared for alpha chains, this beta chain is an off-target read, and its abundance has little meaning. The genes are TRBV5-1 and TRBJ2-3; 7 positions match TRBD2. CDR1 SGHRS and CDR2 YFSETQ come from the germline V gene. The ends lost 1 base at V and 5 bases at J; junction bases unmatched: 10. The CDR3 is 16 residues long. CDR3 residues: CASSLQGGSIVDTQYF. CDR3 bases: TGCGCCAGCAGCTTGCAGGGCGGGAGTATCGTAGATACGCAGTATTTT. Combining the CDR3 with reference TRBV5-1 and TRBJ2-3 gives the whole variable domain KAGVTQTPRYLIKTRGQQVTLSCSPISGHRSVSWYQQTPGQGLQFLFEYFSETQRNKGNFPGRFSGRQFSNSRSEMNVSTLELGDSALYLCASSLQGGSIVDTQYFGPGTRLTVL.

By sample share, this clonotype is medium-sized. Found in a library prepared for alpha chains, this beta chain is an off-target read, and its abundance has little meaning. The V gene is TRBV20-1, the J gene TRBJ2-5; TRBD2 matches at 14 bases. The CDR3 is made up of 16 amino acids. V lost 1 base and J lost 4; bases outside the gene matches: 5. The germline V gene has CDR1 DFQATT and CDR2 SNEGSKA (reference sequence). The CDR3 loop is CSARAGLAGVRETQYF. The CDR3 region has the DNA TGCAGTGCTAGAGCGGGACTAGCGGGAGTTCGAGAGACCCAGTACTTC.

This clonotype occurred many times. This beta chain is an off-target read within a library intended for alpha chains, so its frequency means little. The J gene is TRBJ1-4, the V gene TRBV2, with D perhaps matching TRBD1 (6 bases). The V gene's germline CDR1 is SNHLY and CDR2 FYNNEI. Trimming removed 3 bases at V and 7 bases at J, with 12 bases between. The CDR3 consists of 14 residues. CDR3 loop: CASSDAAGVEKLFF. The CDR3 bases are TGTGCCAGCAGTGATGCAGCAGGGGTTGAAAAACTGTTTTTT.

This clonotype was observed many times. Found in a library prepared for alpha chains, this beta chain is an off-target read, and its abundance has little meaning. The chain recombines TRBV6-2 or TRBV6-3 with TRBJ2-7; a possible D gene is TRBD1 (6 bases). CDR3 length equals 16 residues. Between the trimmed V and J ends, which lost 5 bases and 1 base, there was a span of 18 bases. The germline V gene encodes CDR1 MNHEY and CDR2 SVGEGT. CDR3 sequence reads: CASSLTRGRSSYEQYF. The CDR3 bases are TGTGCCAGCAGTCTAACCAGGGGACGTTCATCCTACGAGCAGTACTTC.

In the case of this clonotype: This beta chain is a stray sequence in a library constructed for alpha chains; its clone size is not meaningful. The chain has TRBV6-1 and TRBJ2-3; no clear D. In germline, CDR1 is MNHNS, CDR2 SASEGT. The V and J ends lost 4 bases and 2 bases respectively, with 10 bases between them. The CDR3 extends over 14 amino acids. CDR3 loop: CASSAVGITDTQYF. The CDR3 nucleotides read TGTGCCAGCAGTGCAGTGGGAATCACAGATACGCAGTATTTT.

There are many counts of this clonotype. Found in a library prepared for alpha chains, this beta chain is an off-target read, and its abundance has little meaning. The rearrangement links TRBV5-5 to TRBJ1-5; D call uncertain. CDR1 is SGHKS, CDR2 YYEKEE, per germline (reference sequence). This CDR3 is 15 amino acids long. With 2 bases removed from V and 4 bases from J, the gap between germline ends came to 13 bases. The CDR3, as DNA: TGTGCCAGCAGCTTCCGCGACCCCGGAAATCAGCCCCAGCATTTT. Translation gives CASSFRDPGNQPQHF. Combining the CDR3 with reference TRBV5-5 and TRBJ1-5 gives the whole variable domain DAGVTQSPTHLIKTRGQQVTLRCSPISGHKSVSWYQQVLGQGPQFIFQYYEKEERGRGNFPDRFSARQFPNYSSELNVNALLLGDSALYLCASSFRDPGNQPQHFGDGTRLSIL.

This clonotype was counted at least ten times. The library was designed around alpha chains, so this beta chain is a stray read whose abundance carries little weight. The rearrangement links TRBV2 to TRBJ1-1; D call uncertain. CDR1 and CDR2 from the germline V gene are SNHLY and FYNNEI. The CDR3 is 13 residues long. V shed 11 bases and J shed 3 bases, with 16 bases lying between them. CDR3 nucleotides: TGTGCCGGTTCAAGAGGGCTTGACACTGAAGCTTTCTTT. Its translation is CAGSRGLDTEAFF.

This clonotype has ten or more counts. The library was designed around alpha chains, so this beta chain is a stray read whose abundance carries little weight. This rearrangement joins TRBV27 to TRBJ2-1; 10 bases are shared with TRBD2. The germline V gene has CDR1 MNHEY and CDR2 SMNVEV (reference sequence). This CDR3 spans 16 amino acids. Trimming removed 7 bases from V and 6 bases from J; junction bases left unmatched: 12. The CDR3 here is CASTKLASGSSNEQFF. The CDR3 nucleotides read TGTGCCAGCACGAAGTTGGCTAGCGGGAGCTCCAATGAGCAGTTCTTC.

Ten or more counts support this clonotype. Little can be read into the size of this beta chain, an off-target read in a library designed for alpha chains. This chain connects TRBV2 to TRBJ1-1, with 8 bases aligning to TRBD1. The CDR3 covers 17 residues. The J segment lost 0 bases and the V segment lost 0 bases, leaving 6 bases of the junction unmatched. Germline V gene data show CDR1 as SNHLY and CDR2 as FYNNEI. The CDR3 DNA reads TGTGCCAGCAGTGAAGCGCTTCCAGGGGGCTTGAACACTGAAGCTTTCTTT. This gives the protein CASSEALPGGLNTEAFF.

The table lists this clonotype with many counts. This beta chain represents an off-target read in a library built for alpha chains; its size is of limited meaning. The V call is TRBV14, the J call TRBJ2-7; the D is unclear. CDR3 length: 14 amino acids. V was trimmed by 3 bases and J by 0 bases, leaving 9 bases between them. Germline CDR1 is SGHDN and CDR2 is FVKESK. The CDR3 loop reads CASSQRTYSYEQYF. The CDR3, as DNA: TGTGCCAGCAGCCAGCGGACCTACTCCTACGAGCAGTACTTC.

This clonotype has at least ten counts. Little can be read into the size of this beta chain, an off-target read in a library designed for alpha chains. The CDR3 protein is CASSFDSGADYGYTF. CDR3 in DNA: TGCGCCAGCAGCTTCGACAGCGGAGCTGACTATGGCTACACCTTC. The chain is built from TRBV5-1 and TRBJ1-2, with D perhaps TRBD1 (5 bases). V gave up 2 bases and J gave up 3 bases, with 14 bases separating them. Germline V gene data show CDR1 as SGHRS and CDR2 as YFSETQ. This CDR3 contains 15 residues. Full variable domain (outside the CDR3, taken from reference TRBV5-1 and TRBJ1-2): KAGVTQTPRYLIKTRGQQVTLSCSPISGHRSVSWYQQTPGQGLQFLFEYFSETQRNKGNFPGRFSGRQFSNSRSEMNVSTLELGDSALYLCASSFDSGADYGYTFGSGTRLTVV.

With regard to this clonotype: Little can be read into the size of this beta chain, an off-target read in a library designed for alpha chains. The chain is built from TRBV28 and TRBJ2-7, with D hard to call. Germline-derived CDR1 and CDR2 are MDHEN and SYDVKM. The length of the CDR3 is 12 residues. With 2 bases removed from V and 2 bases from J, the gap between germline ends came to 4 bases. For the CDR3, the DNA is TGTGCCAGCAGTTTAAGGACCTACGAGCAGTACTTC. Its translation: CASSLRTYEQYF.

This clonotype occurred many times. This beta chain appears as a stray read in a library generated for alpha chains; its size is not informative. The chain links TRBV24-1 to TRBJ2-3; TRBD2 matches at 10 bases. The CDR3 has 20 residues. Germline lookup yields CDR1 KGHDR and CDR2 SFDVKD. Losses at the gene ends were 0 bases for V and 1 base for J; bases not matched to a gene: 12. CDR3 in DNA: TGTGCCACCAGTGATTTGAAAGCGGGAGGGCCTAGAGGTGGCACAGATACGCAGTATTTT. It codes for CATSDLKAGGPRGGTDTQYF.

This clonotype was counted ten times or more. This beta chain represents an off-target read in a library built for alpha chains; its size is of limited meaning. The J gene is TRBJ1-5, the V gene TRBV27; TRBD1 is a possible D gene (6 bases). The germline CDR1 and CDR2 sequences are MNHEY and SMNVEV (reference sequence). V lost 8 bases and J lost 7, with 24 bases in between. CDR3 length equals 16 residues. In DNA, the CDR3 is TGTGCCAGCGGAAACTTGGGGGCCGGCGCAGAACAGCCCCAGCATTTT. It specifies CASGNLGAGAEQPQHF.

This clonotype has a count of ten or more. At one end the junction does not follow the germline gene, possibly because of a read error. This beta chain appears as a stray read in a library generated for alpha chains; its size is not informative. V is TRBV7-2 and J is TRBJ2-2; TRBD2 is a possible D gene (6 bases). Germline-derived CDR1 and CDR2 are SGHTA and FQGNSA. The CDR3 is 17 residues long. CDR3 sequence: CASSKMGGVMNPGELFF. The CDR3 DNA is TGTGCCAGCAGCAAAATGGGGGGAGTTATGAACCCCGGGGAGCTGTTTTTT.

This clonotype appeared many times. A library prepared for alpha chains yielded this beta chain as an off-target read; its size is of little meaning. CDR3 protein: CASSLGGTTTDTQYF. The CDR3 DNA reads TGTGCCAGCAGCTTAGGAGGGACGACCACAGATACGCAGTATTTT. This chain links TRBV11-2 with TRBJ2-3, with D possibly being TRBD1 or TRBD2 (5 bases each). The V gene's germline CDR1 is SGHAT and CDR2 FQNNGV. This CDR3 region has 15 residues. V dropped 1 base and J dropped 2 bases, with 10 bases sitting between them.

This clonotype was recorded at least ten times. With the library built for alpha chains, this beta chain is off target and its frequency is not meaningful. This chain uses TRBV9 with TRBJ2-1; D is perhaps TRBD2 (5 bases). From germline, CDR1 is SGDLS and CDR2 YYNGEE. The CDR3 spans 15 residues. Trimming removed 3 bases at V and 4 bases at J, with 14 bases between. Here the CDR3 DNA reads TGTGCCAGCAGCGCCTCGAGCGGAGAATACAATGAGCAGTTCTTC. As protein: CASSASSGEYNEQFF.

As regards this clonotype: A library prepared for alpha chains yielded this beta chain as an off-target read; its size is of little meaning. V is TRBV7-3 and J is TRBJ1-2, with TRBD1 matching 12 bases. V gave up 5 bases and J gave up 2 bases; unmatched junction bases: 3. The CDR3 contains 15 residues. Germline loops: CDR1 SGHTA, CDR2 FQGTGA. The CDR3: CASSPGQGANYGYTF. The CDR3, as DNA: TGTGCCAGCAGCCCGGGACAGGGGGCGAACTATGGCTACACCTTC.

With respect to this clonotype: A library prepared for alpha chains yielded this beta chain as an off-target read; its size is of little meaning. V is TRBV5-1 and J is TRBJ1-1, with unresolved D. This CDR3 contains 11 residues. CDR1 and CDR2 from the germline V gene are SGHRS and YFSETQ. The ends were cut back, 5 bases at V and 5 bases at J, with 7 bases in the middle. As DNA, the CDR3 is TGCGCCAGCAGAGACGGGACTGAAGCTTTCTTT. Its translation is CASRDGTEAFF.

This clonotype came up many times. Because the library targeted alpha chains, this beta chain is an off-target read whose size means little. This rearrangement joins TRBV12-3 or TRBV12-4 to TRBJ1-1; no firm D call. V was clipped by 3 bases and J by 5 bases, with 4 bases between them. The CDR3 length is 11 residues. CDR3 nucleotides: TGTGCCAGCAGTTTGCGGACTGAAGCTTTCTTT. This translates into CASSLRTEAFF.

This clonotype counts as medium-sized. The library was designed around alpha chains, so this beta chain is a stray read whose abundance carries little weight. This chain joins TRBV6-5 and TRBJ1-1, with TRBD1 as a possible D gene (5 bases). V was shortened by 8 bases and J by 6 bases, with 19 bases between the two germline ends. Germline V gives CDR1 MNHEY, CDR2 SVGAGI. This CDR3 has 14 amino acids. CDR3 DNA: TGTGCCAGCTGGCGGGGCCTCGATGGGGCTGAAGCTTTCTTT. Translation: CASWRGLDGAEAFF.

The sample holds many counts of this clonotype. Since it is a stray read in a library aimed at alpha chains, this beta chain has a size that is not meaningful. The chain carries TRBV18 and TRBJ1-2; TRBD1 might be the D (5 bases). The CDR3 has 15 amino acids. Germline V lookup: CDR1 KGHSH, CDR2 LQKENI. V lost 2 bases, J lost 0 bases, and 10 bases lay in between. The CDR3 region is CASSPNGDPNYGYTF. CDR3 DNA: TGTGCCAGCTCACCAAACGGGGACCCTAACTATGGCTACACCTTC.

Many counts were recorded for this clonotype. Since it is a stray read in a library aimed at alpha chains, this beta chain has a size that is not meaningful. J is TRBJ1-6 and V is TRBV5-1; D unresolved. Trimming cost V 0 bases and J 0 bases, with 7 bases left between them. This CDR3 contains 16 residues. CDR1 and CDR2 (germline): SGHRS, YFSETQ. The CDR3 DNA is TGCGCCAGCAGCTTGGATCCTAACTCCTATAATTCACCCCTCCACTTT. Its protein product is CASSLDPNSYNSPLHF.